The sequence of this T cell receptor (beta chain) was determined in a study of regulatory T cells in long-lasting Graves disease. According to the study, TCR beta libraries were built with iRepertoire HTBI primers and CDR3-region Arm-PCR. MiXCR was run by TCRdb on the multiplex PCR reads, yielding one entry per CDR3 protein. The sample shows around 250,000 distinct CDR3 sequences, approximately 20% of them seen only once. The CDR3 extends over 17 amino acids. Germline V gene data show CDR1 as SGDLS and CDR2 as YYNGEE. V dropped 4 bases and J dropped 4 bases, with 20 bases sitting between them. As for time point: newly diagnosed GD, antithyroid drugs for less than 3 months. Isolated PBMC RNA provided the starting material for the TCR library.

Sequenced material: peripheral blood mononuclear cells (PBMCs), taken at new diagnosis, from a patient treated with antithyroid drugs. The chain is built from TRBV9 and TRBJ2-2; the D gene is possibly TRBD1 (5 bases). The TCR originated in a female donor with Graves disease. The CDR3 nucleotides read TGTGCCAGCAGCCCCTCTGGTGGCGGACAAATCACCGGGGAGCTGTTTTTT. It specifies CASSPSGGGQITGELFF.